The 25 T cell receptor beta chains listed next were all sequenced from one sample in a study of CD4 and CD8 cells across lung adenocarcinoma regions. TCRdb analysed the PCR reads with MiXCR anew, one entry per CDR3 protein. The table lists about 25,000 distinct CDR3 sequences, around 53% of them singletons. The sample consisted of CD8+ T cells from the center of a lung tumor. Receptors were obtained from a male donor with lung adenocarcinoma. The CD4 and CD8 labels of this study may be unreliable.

CDR3 region: CASSYAEGATDTQYF. Here the CDR3 DNA reads TGTGCCAGCAGTTACGCGGAAGGGGCCACAGATACGCAGTATTTT. This chain connects TRBV6-5 to TRBJ2-3; perhaps TRBD1 as D (5 bases). The V end was cut by 2 bases, the J end by 2 bases, with 11 bases between. The CDR3 is made up of 15 amino acids. The germline gives CDR1 MNHEY, CDR2 SVGAGI.

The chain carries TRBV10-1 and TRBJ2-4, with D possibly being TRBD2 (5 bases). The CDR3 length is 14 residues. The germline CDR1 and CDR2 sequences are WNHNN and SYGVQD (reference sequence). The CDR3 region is CAGSGRHAKDTQYF. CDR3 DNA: TGCGCGGGCAGTGGGAGACATGCCAAAGATACGCAGTACTTC.

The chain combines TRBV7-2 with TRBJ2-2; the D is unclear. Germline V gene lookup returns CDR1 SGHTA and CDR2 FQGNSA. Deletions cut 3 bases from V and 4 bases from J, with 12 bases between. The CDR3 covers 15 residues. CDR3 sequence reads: CASSFLLAATGELFF. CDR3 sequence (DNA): TGTGCCAGCAGCTTCCTATTGGCAGCCACCGGGGAGCTGTTTTTT.

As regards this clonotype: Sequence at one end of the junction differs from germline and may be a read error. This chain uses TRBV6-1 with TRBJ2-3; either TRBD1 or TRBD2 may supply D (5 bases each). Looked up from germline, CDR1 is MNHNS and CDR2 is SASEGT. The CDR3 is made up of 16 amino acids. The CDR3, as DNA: TGTGCGAGCCGTGAATCGGGGACGTGGGTCAAAGATACTCAGTATTTC. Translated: CASRESGTWVKDTQYF.

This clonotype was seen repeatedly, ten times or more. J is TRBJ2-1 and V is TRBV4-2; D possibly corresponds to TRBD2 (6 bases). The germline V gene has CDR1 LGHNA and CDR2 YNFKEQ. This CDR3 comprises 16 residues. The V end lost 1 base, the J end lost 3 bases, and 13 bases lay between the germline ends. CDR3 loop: CASSQGPGEFYNEQFF. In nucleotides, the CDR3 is TGTGCCAGCAGCCAAGGGCCGGGAGAATTCTACAATGAGCAGTTCTTC.

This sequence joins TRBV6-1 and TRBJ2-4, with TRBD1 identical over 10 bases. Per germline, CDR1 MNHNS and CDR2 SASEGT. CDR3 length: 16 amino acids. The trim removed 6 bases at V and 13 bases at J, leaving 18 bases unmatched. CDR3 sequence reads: CASSVAGTGARNTQYF. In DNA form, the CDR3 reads TGTGCCAGCAGCGTCGCGGGGACAGGGGCCAGGAACACGCAGTACTTC.

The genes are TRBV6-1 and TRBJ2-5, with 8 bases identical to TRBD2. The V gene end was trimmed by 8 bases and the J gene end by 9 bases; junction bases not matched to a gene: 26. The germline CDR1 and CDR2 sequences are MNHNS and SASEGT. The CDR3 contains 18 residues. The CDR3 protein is CASGGGRGARLWCYAQYF. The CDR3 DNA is TGTGCCAGCGGGGGGGGGCGGGGGGCACGTCTGTGGTGCTACGCCCAGTACTTC.

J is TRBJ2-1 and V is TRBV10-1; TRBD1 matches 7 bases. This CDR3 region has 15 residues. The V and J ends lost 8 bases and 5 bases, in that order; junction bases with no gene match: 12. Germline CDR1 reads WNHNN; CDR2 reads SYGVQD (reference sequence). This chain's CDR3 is CASPFTQGTNNEQFF. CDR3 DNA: TGCGCCAGCCCTTTCACACAGGGGACAAACAATGAGCAGTTCTTC.

The CDR3 region is CPGSGRRATDTQYF. The CDR3 DNA reads TGCCCCGGCTCGGGGAGACGTGCCACAGATACGCAGTATTTT. The chain recombines TRBV10-1 with TRBJ2-3, with D tentatively TRBD2 (5 bases). Germline V gives CDR1 WNHNN, CDR2 SYGVQD (reference sequence). This CDR3 comprises 14 residues.

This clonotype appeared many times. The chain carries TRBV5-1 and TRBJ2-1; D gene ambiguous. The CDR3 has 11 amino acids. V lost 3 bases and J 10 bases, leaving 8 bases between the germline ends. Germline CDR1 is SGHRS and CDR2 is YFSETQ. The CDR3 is CASSWEGEQFF. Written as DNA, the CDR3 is TGCGCCAGCAGCTGGGAAGGCGAGCAGTTCTTC.

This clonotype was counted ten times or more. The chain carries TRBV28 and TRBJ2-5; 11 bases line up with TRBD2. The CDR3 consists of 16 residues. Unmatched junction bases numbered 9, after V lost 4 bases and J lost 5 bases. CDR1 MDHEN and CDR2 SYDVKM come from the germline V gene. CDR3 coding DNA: TGTGCCAGCAGTTCCTTCACTAGCGGGAGAGGGGAGACCCAGTACTTC. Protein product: CASSSFTSGRGETQYF.

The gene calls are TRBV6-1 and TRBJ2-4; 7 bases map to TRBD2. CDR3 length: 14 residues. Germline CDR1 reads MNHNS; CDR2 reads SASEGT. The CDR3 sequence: CGVGGMRGKDIQYF. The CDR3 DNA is TGTGGCGTCGGGGGGATGCGCGGCAAAGATATTCAGTACTTC.

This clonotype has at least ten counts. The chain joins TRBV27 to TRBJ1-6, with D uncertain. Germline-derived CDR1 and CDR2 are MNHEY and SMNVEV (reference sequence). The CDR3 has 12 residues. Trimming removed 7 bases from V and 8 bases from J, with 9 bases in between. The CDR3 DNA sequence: TGTGCCAGCATGTCTTGGCATTCACCCCTCCACTTT. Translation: CASMSWHSPLHF.

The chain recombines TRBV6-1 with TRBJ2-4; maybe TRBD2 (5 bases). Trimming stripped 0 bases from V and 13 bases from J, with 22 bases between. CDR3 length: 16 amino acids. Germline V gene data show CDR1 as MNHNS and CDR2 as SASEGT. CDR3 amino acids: CASSEAGMGVKNTQYF. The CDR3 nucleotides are TGTGCCAGCAGTGAAGCGGGGATGGGAGTCAAAAATACGCAGTACTTC.

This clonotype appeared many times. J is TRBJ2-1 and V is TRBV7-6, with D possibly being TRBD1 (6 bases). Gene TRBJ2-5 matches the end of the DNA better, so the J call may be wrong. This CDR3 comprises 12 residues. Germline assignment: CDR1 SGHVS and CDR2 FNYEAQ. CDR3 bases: TGTGCCAGCAGCCTCCAGGGGGAGACCCAGTACTTC. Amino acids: CASSLQGETQYF.

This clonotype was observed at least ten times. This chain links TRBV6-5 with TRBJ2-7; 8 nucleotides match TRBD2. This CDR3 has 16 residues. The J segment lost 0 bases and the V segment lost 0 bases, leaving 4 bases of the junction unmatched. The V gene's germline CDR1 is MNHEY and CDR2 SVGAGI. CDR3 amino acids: CASSYSGAGASYEQYF. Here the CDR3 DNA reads TGTGCCAGCAGTTACTCGGGAGCGGGAGCCTCCTACGAGCAGTACTTC.

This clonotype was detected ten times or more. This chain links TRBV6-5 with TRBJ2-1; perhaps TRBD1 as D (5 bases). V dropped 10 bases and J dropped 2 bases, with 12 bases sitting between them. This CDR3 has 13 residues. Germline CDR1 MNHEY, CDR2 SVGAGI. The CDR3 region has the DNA TGTGCCACCCGGGTGGGGCCCTACAATGAGCAGTTCTTC. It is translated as CATRVGPYNEQFF.

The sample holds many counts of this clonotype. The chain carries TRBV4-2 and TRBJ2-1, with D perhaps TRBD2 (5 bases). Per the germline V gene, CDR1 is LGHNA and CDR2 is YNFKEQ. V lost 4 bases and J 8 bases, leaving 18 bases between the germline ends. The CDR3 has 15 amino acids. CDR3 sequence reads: CASSRDYRGADEQFF. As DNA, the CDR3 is TGTGCCAGCAGCCGAGACTACCGTGGCGCCGATGAGCAGTTCTTC.

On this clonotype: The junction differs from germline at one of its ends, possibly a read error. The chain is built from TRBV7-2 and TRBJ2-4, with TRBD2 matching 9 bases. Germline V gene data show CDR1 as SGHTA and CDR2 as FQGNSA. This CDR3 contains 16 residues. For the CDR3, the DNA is TGTGCCAGCAGCGTAGCGGGGGCGTGGAGAGCAGACACGCAGTACTTT. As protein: CASSVAGAWRADTQYF.

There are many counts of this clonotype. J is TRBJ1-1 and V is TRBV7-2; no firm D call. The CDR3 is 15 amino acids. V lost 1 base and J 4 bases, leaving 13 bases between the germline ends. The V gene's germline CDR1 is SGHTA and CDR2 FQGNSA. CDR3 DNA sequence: TGTGCCAGCAGCTTAGGCAGTCTCAGTTCCACTGAAGCTTTCTTT. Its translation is CASSLGSLSSTEAFF.

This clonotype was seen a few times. The CDR3 region has the DNA TGTGCCAGCAAGACTAGCGGGGGCGGCACAGATACGCAGTATTTT. Its translation: CASKTSGGGTDTQYF. The genes are TRBV6-1 and TRBJ2-3, with 12 bases fitting TRBD2. Germline V gives CDR1 MNHNS, CDR2 SASEGT. The length of the CDR3 is 15 residues. The V gene end was trimmed by 7 bases and the J gene end by 1 base; junction bases not matched to a gene: 3.

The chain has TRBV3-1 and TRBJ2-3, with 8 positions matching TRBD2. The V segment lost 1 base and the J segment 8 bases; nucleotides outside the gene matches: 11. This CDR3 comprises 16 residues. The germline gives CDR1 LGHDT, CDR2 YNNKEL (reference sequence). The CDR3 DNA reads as TGTGCCAGCAGCCAAGGAAGCGGACTAGCTTTTGGTACGCAGTATTTT. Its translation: CASSQGSGLAFGTQYF.

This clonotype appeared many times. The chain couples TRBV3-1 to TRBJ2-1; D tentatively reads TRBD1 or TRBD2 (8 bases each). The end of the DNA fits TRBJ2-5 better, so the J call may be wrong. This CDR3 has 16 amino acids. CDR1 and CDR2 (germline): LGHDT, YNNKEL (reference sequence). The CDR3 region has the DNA TGTGCCAGCAGCTCCGACCAGGGGGCGGGAGGCGGGACCCAGTACTTC. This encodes CASSSDQGAGGGTQYF.

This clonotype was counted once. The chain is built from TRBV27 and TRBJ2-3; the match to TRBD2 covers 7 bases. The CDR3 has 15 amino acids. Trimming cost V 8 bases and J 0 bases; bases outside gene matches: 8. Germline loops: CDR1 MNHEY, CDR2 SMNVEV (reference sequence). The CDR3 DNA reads TGTGCCAGCCAAAGGACTAGTCCAAGCACAGATACGCAGTATTTT. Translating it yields CASQRTSPSTDTQYF.

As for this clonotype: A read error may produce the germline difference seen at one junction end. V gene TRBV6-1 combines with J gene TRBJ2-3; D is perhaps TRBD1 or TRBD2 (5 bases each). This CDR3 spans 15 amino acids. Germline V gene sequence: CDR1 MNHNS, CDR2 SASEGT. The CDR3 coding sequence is TGTGCCCGCGGCACGGGAATCGGGGCCACAAACACGCAGTATTTC. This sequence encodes CARGTGIGATNTQYF.